The 14 T cell receptor beta chains given below trace back to one sample, sequenced in a study of CD8 T cells in ankylosing spondylitis. Findings and caveats of the study: Seemingly distinctive of ankylosing spondylitis blood was a TCR beta motif formed by eight highly homologous variants.

TCRdb re-derived calls from the 5' RACE reads in MiXCR, one entry per CDR3 protein. Of some 200,000 distinct CDR3 sequences in the sample, about 7.3% were seen once. Their antigens are not known. The sample taken for sequencing was blood, either unsorted or a sorted T cell fraction (not recorded which). The origin of the receptors is a male donor with ankylosing spondylitis.

This clonotype was recorded at least ten times. This chain connects TRBV20-1 to TRBJ2-7; the match to TRBD2 covers 8 bases. This CDR3 has 13 amino acids. The V segment lost 2 bases and the J segment 3 bases; nucleotides outside the gene matches: 3. Germline loops: CDR1 DFQATT, CDR2 SNEGSKA (reference sequence). The CDR3 nucleotides read TGCAGTGCTAGATCTCTAGCGGGCTACGAGCAGTACTTC. It encodes CSARSLAGYEQYF.

This clonotype was detected many times. The chain uses TRBV15 and TRBJ2-7, with no clear D. Trimming removed 0 bases at V and 1 base at J, with 10 bases between. CDR1 and CDR2 (germline): LNHNV, YYDKDF (reference sequence). This CDR3 is built from 15 residues. The CDR3 sequence: CATSRESDESYEQYF. CDR3 DNA: TGTGCCACCAGCAGAGAGTCCGATGAGTCCTACGAGCAGTACTTC.

Many counts were recorded for this clonotype. The rearrangement links TRBV20-1 to TRBJ2-7, with TRBD1 as a possible D gene (6 bases). The CDR3 sequence is 11 residues long. Trimming stripped 6 bases from V and 5 bases from J, with 11 bases between. The germline CDR1 and CDR2 sequences are DFQATT and SNEGSKA (reference sequence). CDR3 sequence (DNA): TGCAGTGCAGAACAGGGACACGAGCAGTACTTC. This translates into CSAEQGHEQYF.

This clonotype has at least ten counts. The chain combines TRBV7-2 with TRBJ1-2, with D hard to call. The CDR3 runs to 12 residues. Germline loops: CDR1 SGHTA, CDR2 FQGNSA. The ends were cut back, 0 bases at V and 8 bases at J, with 7 bases in the middle. CDR3 residues: CASSLALTGYTF. For the CDR3, the DNA is TGTGCCAGCAGCTTAGCGTTAACGGGCTACACCTTC.

This clonotype was counted many times. The CDR3 protein is CASSFGPLYGYTF. The CDR3 coding sequence is TGTGCCAGCAGTTTTGGACCGCTCTATGGCTACACCTTC. V is TRBV7-9 and J is TRBJ1-2; D remains unclear. The length of the CDR3 is 13 residues. Germline V gene sequence: CDR1 SEHNR, CDR2 FQNEAQ (reference sequence). The germline V and J ends were trimmed by 6 bases and 4 bases, with 12 bases remaining between them.

This clonotype appeared a few times. CDR3 nucleotide sequence: TGTGCCAGCAGTTTAATCCGGGGCCACAATGAGCAGTTCTTC. This codes for CASSLIRGHNEQFF. The V call is TRBV27, the J call TRBJ2-1; D possibly matches TRBD1 or TRBD2 (5 bases each). V lost 2 bases, J lost 5 bases, and 10 bases lay in between. The CDR3 spans 14 residues. Germline V gives CDR1 MNHEY, CDR2 SMNVEV (reference sequence).

V gene TRBV7-6 combines with J gene TRBJ2-3; 8 bases map to TRBD2. Germline V gene data show CDR1 as SGHVS and CDR2 as FNYEAQ. The CDR3 runs 16 residues. The junction had 7 bases not matched to a gene; V was cut back by 5 bases and J by 0 bases. CDR3 nucleotides: TGTGCCAGCAGCCCCACTAGCGGAATTAGCACAGATACGCAGTATTTT. This translates into CASSPTSGISTDTQYF.

This clonotype was seen many times. The V call is TRBV11-2, the J call TRBJ1-1; TRBD1 might be the D (6 bases). V lost 1 base to trimming and J lost 11 bases, with 17 bases between them. Germline lookup yields CDR1 SGHAT and CDR2 FQNNGV. This CDR3 is built from 14 residues. The DNA of the CDR3 is TGTGCCAGCAGCTTAGTCTATGGTAACAGGGAGGCTTTCTTT. It yields the protein CASSLVYGNREAFF.

This clonotype was seen ten or more times. The chain joins TRBV7-9 to TRBJ1-2; possibly TRBD1 for D (6 bases). CDR3 size: 12 residues. V was trimmed by 6 bases and J by 4 bases, leaving 9 bases between them. Germline V gene sequence: CDR1 SEHNR, CDR2 FQNEAQ (reference sequence). The chain's CDR3 is CASSPDSYGYTF. The CDR3 coding sequence is TGTGCCAGCAGTCCGGACAGCTATGGCTACACCTTC.

This clonotype has at least ten counts. The chain uses TRBV7-2 and TRBJ2-7; no clear D. Trimming stripped 5 bases from V and 0 bases from J, with 14 bases between. This CDR3 spans 15 amino acids. Germline CDR1 is SGHTA and CDR2 is FQGNSA. CDR3 in DNA: TGTGCCAGCAGCCCTAGGCCTTTAAGCTCCTACGAGCAGTACTTC. Protein: CASSPRPLSSYEQYF.

This clonotype was counted at least ten times. The chain carries TRBV6-1 and TRBJ1-2, with 7 bases that match TRBD1. CDR1 MNHNS and CDR2 SASEGT come from the germline V gene. CDR3 length: 15 residues. V lost 6 bases to trimming and J lost 3 bases; unmatched junction nucleotides: 10. The CDR3 here is CASRPSVGGDYGYTF. CDR3 DNA: TGTGCCAGCAGGCCCTCGGTAGGGGGCGACTATGGCTACACCTTC.

The sample holds a few counts of this clonotype. The J gene is TRBJ1-1, the V gene TRBV6-2 or TRBV6-3; TRBD1 matches at 7 bases. J gave up 1 base and V 6 bases, and 14 bases lay outside the gene matches. Germline-derived CDR1 and CDR2 are MNHEY and SVGEGT. This CDR3 is built from 17 residues. CDR3 nucleotides: TGTGCCAGCAGCCACCTGGCACGGGACAGTACGAACACTGAAGCTTTCTTT. Protein sequence: CASSHLARDSTNTEAFF.

This clonotype turned up a few times. The chain recombines TRBV6-5 with TRBJ2-3; possibly TRBD1 for D (6 bases). V was shortened by 2 bases and J by 4 bases, with 10 bases between the two germline ends. CDR3 length: 14 amino acids. Germline CDR1 is MNHEY and CDR2 is SVGAGI. In DNA, the CDR3 is TGTGCCAGCAGTTACGGAGAGGGGGCAGATACGCAGTATTTT. It translates to CASSYGEGADTQYF.

This clonotype was observed at least ten times. The J gene is TRBJ1-2, the V gene TRBV29-1; perhaps TRBD1 as D (5 bases). In germline, CDR1 is SQVTM, CDR2 ANQGSEA. The CDR3 spans 12 residues. The V end lost 6 bases, the J end lost 3 bases, and 11 bases lay between the germline ends. This CDR3 is CSVQGQDYGYTF. The CDR3, as DNA: TGCAGCGTCCAAGGACAAGACTATGGCTACACCTTC.